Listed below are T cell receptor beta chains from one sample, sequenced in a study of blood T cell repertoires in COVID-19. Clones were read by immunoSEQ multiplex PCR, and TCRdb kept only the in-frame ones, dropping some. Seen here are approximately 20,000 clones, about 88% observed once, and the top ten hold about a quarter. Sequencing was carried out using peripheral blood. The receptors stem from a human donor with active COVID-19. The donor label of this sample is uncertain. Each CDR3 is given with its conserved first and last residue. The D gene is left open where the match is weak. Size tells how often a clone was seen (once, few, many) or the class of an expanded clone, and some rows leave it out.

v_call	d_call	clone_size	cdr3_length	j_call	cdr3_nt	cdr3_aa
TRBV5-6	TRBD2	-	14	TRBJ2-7	TGTGCCAGCAGCTTGCCTTTTGGGGGGGACGAGCAGTACTTC	CASSLPFGGDEQYF
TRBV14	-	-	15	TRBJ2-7	TGTGCCAGCAGCCAAGGCCGGGACATCTCCTACGAGCAGTACTTC	CASSQGRDISYEQYF
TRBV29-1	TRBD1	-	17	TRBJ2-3	TGCAGCGTTGAAGGTGTCGGTGGACAGGGGGCCCCAGATACGCAGTATTTT	CSVEGVGGQGAPDTQYF
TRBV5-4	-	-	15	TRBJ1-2	TGTGCCAGCAGCCCCGGGCTAGGGGAGGGGTATGGCTACACCTTC	CASSPGLGEGYGYTF
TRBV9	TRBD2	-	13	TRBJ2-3	TGTGCCAGCAGACCTACTAGCGCAGATACGCAGTATTTT	CASRPTSADTQYF
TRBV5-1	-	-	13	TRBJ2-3	TGCGCCAGCAGCTTGGCGGTAGTAAATACGCAGTATTTT	CASSLAVVNTQYF
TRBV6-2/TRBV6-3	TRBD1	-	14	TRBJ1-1	TGTGCCAGCAGTCCCCCGACAGGGGGCACTGAAGCTTTCTTT	CASSPPTGGTEAFF
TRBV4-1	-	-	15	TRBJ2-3	TGCGCCAGCAGCCAAACGCAGGCCAGCACAGATACGCAGTATTTT	CASSQTQASTDTQYF
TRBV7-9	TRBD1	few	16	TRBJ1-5	TGTGCCAGCAGCACAAGATGGGACAGGGGCCTGCGGCCCCAGCATTTT	CASSTRWDRGLRPQHF
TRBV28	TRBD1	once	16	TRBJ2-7	TGTGCCAGCAGTTACCCATCCGGGACAGGGGGCTACGAGCAGTACTTC	CASSYPSGTGGYEQYF
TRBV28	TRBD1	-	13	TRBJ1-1	TGTGCCAGCAGCCGAGGGACAGGGCCTGAAGCTTTCTTT	CASSRGTGPEAFF
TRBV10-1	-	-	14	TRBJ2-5	TGCGCCAGCAGTGGCTCGACAGGAAAAGAGACCCAGTACTTC	CASSGSTGKETQYF
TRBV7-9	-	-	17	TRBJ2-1	TGTGCCAGCAGCTTAAGTAGGTCCGGGAGATCGGGGAATGAGCAGTTCTTC	CASSLSRSGRSGNEQFF
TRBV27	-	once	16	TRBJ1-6	TGTGCCAGCAGTTCCGACTGGAGCTCCTATAATTCACCCCTCCACTTT	CASSSDWSSYNSPLHF
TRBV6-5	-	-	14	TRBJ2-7	TGTGCCAGCAGCTCCCGCGGGCCCCCGGCCGAGCAGTACTTC	CASSSRGPPAEQYF
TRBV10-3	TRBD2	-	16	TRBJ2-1	TGTGCCATCAGTGAATCCGGGACTAGCGGTCTCAATGAGCAGTTCTTC	CAISESGTSGLNEQFF
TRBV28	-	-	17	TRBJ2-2	TGTGCCAGCAGTTTATCCCCGGGACAAGGGAACACCGGGGAGCTGTTTTTT	CASSLSPGQGNTGELFF
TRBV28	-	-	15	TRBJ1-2	TGTGCCAGCAGTTCCAGGGGCCTAGCTCACTATGGCTACACCTTC	CASSSRGLAHYGYTF
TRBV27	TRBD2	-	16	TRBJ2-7	TGTGCCAGCAGTTTATCGACTAGCCACTTCTCCTACGAGCAGTACTTC	CASSLSTSHFSYEQYF
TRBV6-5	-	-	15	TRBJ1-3	TGTGCCAGCAGTTGGGGCGGCGGCTCTGGAAACACCATATATTTT	CASSWGGGSGNTIYF
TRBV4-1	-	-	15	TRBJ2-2	TGCGCCAGCAGCACAGGACAGCCGAACACCGGGGAGCTGTTTTTT	CASSTGQPNTGELFF
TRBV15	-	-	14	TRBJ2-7	TGTGCCACCAGCACTTCGAGGGGGAGCTACGAGCAGTACTTC	CATSTSRGSYEQYF
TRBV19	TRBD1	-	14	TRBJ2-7	TGTGCCACTAAAACCGGGACAGGATCCTCCGAGCAGTACTTC	CATKTGTGSSEQYF
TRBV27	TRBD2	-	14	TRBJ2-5	TGTGCCAGCAGTCTCGGACTAGGGATAGAGACCCAGTACTTC	CASSLGLGIETQYF
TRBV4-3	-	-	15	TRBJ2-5	TGCGCCAGCAGCCAAGCCCCAGCGGCCGAAGAGACCCAGTACTTC	CASSQAPAAEETQYF
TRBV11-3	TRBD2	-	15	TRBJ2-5	TGTGCCAGCAGCTTAGGGACTAGCGGCCAAGAGACCCAGTACTTC	CASSLGTSGQETQYF
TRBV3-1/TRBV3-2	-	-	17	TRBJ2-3	TGTGCCAGCAGCCAAGGGTTAGGGGGGGCGAGCACAGATACGCAGTATTTT	CASSQGLGGASTDTQYF
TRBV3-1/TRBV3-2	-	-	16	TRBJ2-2	TGTGCCAGCAGCCAAGAGGGTGAGGGGGACACCGGGGAGCTGTTTTTT	CASSQEGEGDTGELFF
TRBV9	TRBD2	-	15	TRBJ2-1	TGTGCCAGCAGCGTAGAAAGCGGGGGTTACAATGAGCAGTTCTTC	CASSVESGGYNEQFF
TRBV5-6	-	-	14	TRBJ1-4	TGTGCCAGCAGCTTGGACAGTGGTAATGAAAAACTGTTTTTT	CASSLDSGNEKLFF
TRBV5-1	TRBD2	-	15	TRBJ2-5	TGCGCCAGCAGCACTAGCGGGAGATCGTTGGAGACCCAGTACTTC	CASSTSGRSLETQYF
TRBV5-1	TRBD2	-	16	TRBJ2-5	TGCGCCAGCAGCTTGGACGGGACTAGCGGGATGGAGACCCAGTACTTC	CASSLDGTSGMETQYF
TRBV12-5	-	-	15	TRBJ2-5	TGTGCTAGTGGCCCTGGACTAAGACCACAAGAGACCCAGTACTTC	CASGPGLRPQETQYF
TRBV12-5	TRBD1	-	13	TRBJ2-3	TGTGCTAGTGGTCCCGACAGGGGAGATACGCAGTATTTT	CASGPDRGDTQYF
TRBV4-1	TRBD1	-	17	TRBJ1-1	TGCGCCAGCAGCCAACGTCGCTACAGGGGGTATACCACTGAAGCTTTCTTT	CASSQRRYRGYTTEAFF
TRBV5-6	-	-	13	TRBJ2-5	TGTGCCAGCAGCTTCAGGTACCAAGAGACCCAGTACTTC	CASSFRYQETQYF
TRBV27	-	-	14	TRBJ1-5	TGTGCCAGCGCCCGGGACAATAGCAATCAGCCCCAGCATTTT	CASARDNSNQPQHF
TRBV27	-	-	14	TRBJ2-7	TGTGCCAGCGCCCCCGGGTTAACAGGCTACGAGCAGTACTTC	CASAPGLTGYEQYF
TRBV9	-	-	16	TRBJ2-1	TGTGCCAGCAGCGCCGTTTCAGGGGCTTCCTACAATGAGCAGTTCTTC	CASSAVSGASYNEQFF
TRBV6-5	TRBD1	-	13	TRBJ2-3	TGTGCCAGCAGTAGGGACAGGGCAGATACGCAGTATTTT	CASSRDRADTQYF
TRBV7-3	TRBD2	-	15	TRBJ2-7	TGTGCCAGCAGCTTAAGACTAGCGGGAGTGGACGAGCAGTACTTC	CASSLRLAGVDEQYF
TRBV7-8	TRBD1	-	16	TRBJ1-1	TGTGCCAGCACCTACCCCCCGGGGGGACAGGGGACTGAAGCTTTCTTT	CASTYPPGGQGTEAFF
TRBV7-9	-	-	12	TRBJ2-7	TGTGCCAGCAGGGTCGGCGGTGGCGAGCAGTACTTC	CASRVGGGEQYF
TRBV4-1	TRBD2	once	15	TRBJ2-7	TGCGCCAGCAGCCAGGTAGCGGGGTCCACGCGGGAGCAGTACTTC	CASSQVAGSTREQYF
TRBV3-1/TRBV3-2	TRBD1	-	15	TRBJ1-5	TGTGCCAGCAGCCAGGGACAGGGGCCTAATCAGCCCCAGCATTTT	CASSQGQGPNQPQHF
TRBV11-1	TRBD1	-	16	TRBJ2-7	TGTGCCAGCAGCATCGGGACAGGGGGCGCCATCTACGAGCAGTACTTC	CASSIGTGGAIYEQYF
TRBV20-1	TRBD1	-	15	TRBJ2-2	TGCAGTGCTAGTGGACAGGGGGGAAACACCGGGGAGCTGTTTTTT	CSASGQGGNTGELFF
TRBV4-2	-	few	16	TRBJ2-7	TGTGCCAGCAGCCTCCTCGGCGGGGATAGCTCCTACGAGCAGTACTTC	CASSLLGGDSSYEQYF
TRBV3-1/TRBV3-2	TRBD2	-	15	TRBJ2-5	TGTGCCAGCAGCCCGAGCGGGGGGAACCAAGAGACCCAGTACTTC	CASSPSGGNQETQYF
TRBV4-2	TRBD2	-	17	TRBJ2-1	TGTGCCAGCAGCCAAGATTTAGGACTAGCGGCCTACAATGAGCAGTTCTTC	CASSQDLGLAAYNEQFF
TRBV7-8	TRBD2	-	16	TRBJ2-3	TGTGCCAGCAGCTCCGAGCGGGGGGGCTTCACAGATACGCAGTATTTT	CASSSERGGFTDTQYF
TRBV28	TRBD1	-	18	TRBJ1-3	TGTGCCAGCAGTTTAGCCCTGGACAGGCCCAGCTCTGGAAACACCATATATTTT	CASSLALDRPSSGNTIYF
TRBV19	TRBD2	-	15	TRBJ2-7	TGTGCCAGTAGGGGACTAGCGGGTTCCTCCTACGAGCAGTACTTC	CASRGLAGSSYEQYF
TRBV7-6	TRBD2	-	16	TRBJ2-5	TGTGCCAGCAGCCCGGGACTAGCGGGGGGGCCCGGGACCCAGTACTTC	CASSPGLAGGPGTQYF